This TCR beta chain was recorded in a study of vaccination and CD4 T cells after COVID-19 (dated by TCRdb to between 2020 and 2023). In the study overall: Six males and four females were included in the convalescent cohort, with two Hispanic individuals, seven Caucasians, two Asians and one multiracial person represented. Each participant got two doses of either the Pfizer-BioNTech BNT162b2 vaccine (n=8) or the Moderna mRNA-1273 vaccine (n=2). Post-COVID blood samples from convalescent patients were collected a median of around 100 days after diagnosis, with a range of 35 to 161 days. Post-vaccine blood samples were taken a median of roughly 72 days after the second vaccine dose, with a range of about 13 to 241 days. The cultures were stimulated with overlapping spike peptide pools from SARS-CoV-2 and from the common cold coronaviruses HCoV-NL63, HCoV-OC43 and HCoV-229E. Control cultures used a CEFX viral epitope pool as positive control, an HIV-1 Nef peptide pool as negative control, or no peptide. The spike-specific CD4+ TCR repertoire was compared before and after mRNA vaccination in under 11 COVID-19 convalescent patients and a few infection-naive healthy vaccine recipients.

Taken from cysteine to phenylalanine, the CDR3 has 15 residues. Of the read, only the CDR3 DNA is kept; its 45 bases are in frame from base 1. V is cut by 1 base and J by 6 bases, and the space between the germline ends is 15 bases. Concerning this clonotype itself: Its specific antigen is unknown. There are no base qualities to consult, and no much larger clone falls within one base.

Library method: PCR. At the Johns Hopkins FTIC core, DNA from the cultured CD4+ T cells underwent TCR sequencing with the Oncomine TCR Beta short-read assay. The QIAamp micro DNA kit was used to extract genomic DNA from the cultured CD4+ T cells. Oncomine TCR Beta libraries from cultured CD4+ T cells were pooled using unique dual indexes and sequenced on an Illumina iSeq 100. In the paper's pipeline: Non-productive sequences were removed, and CDR3s that did not start with C, did not end with F or W, or were shorter than 7 amino acids were discarded. Antigen-specific clonotypes were identified with the MANAFEST web application by comparing peptide-stimulated wells with reference and other culture wells. An FDR below 0.05, an odds ratio above 5, and a productive frequency above 0.1% in at least two of three replicate wells were required for clones to be considered positive. A clonotype was classed as cross-reactive if the clonotype showed significant expansion both in SARS-CoV-2 spike wells and in at least one common cold coronavirus spike condition. Levenshtein distances (stringdist) and unrooted phylogenetic trees (ape) in R version 3.6.1 were used to assess CDR3 homology. TCRdb took the public reads, trimmed them with fastp at Q25, ran MiXCR for clone calling and kept in-frame beta chains. Here each entry gathers all rows of one CDR3 protein and keeps the most common genes and DNA. TCRdb, not the authors, supplied the V and J calls. Here the sample has some 22,000 distinct CDR3 sequences; around 62% occur a single time. Jointly, the top ten make up more than 20% of the sample.

The treatment or condition label of this sample denotes: roughly ten-day PBMC culture with coronavirus spike peptide pools or control peptides (ViraFEST assay). The ViraFEST assay was used in the study, in which antigen-specific T cells were expanded with peptide pools and expanded clonotypes were subsequently identified by TCR sequencing. Healthy vaccine recipients had no prior SARS-CoV-2 infection, confirmed by negative nucleocapsid antibody tests before and after vaccination. Each well held around 2 million PBMCs cultured with roughly 10 ug/ml peptide pools in IMDM containing around 5.5% human AB serum and 7.5 to 10 IU/ml IL-2. Half of the culture medium was replaced with fresh IL-2-containing medium on days 3 and 7. Once the cells had been in culture for 9 to 10 days, the EasySep CD4+ T cell isolation kit was used to isolate CD4+ T cells by negative selection. Ficoll-Paque Plus gradient centrifugation was used to isolate PBMCs from whole blood, and the isolated PBMCs were then either used fresh or cryopreserved at -140C. In general, triplicate wells were set up for every culture condition.

The study at large found these results: An increase in the median number of SARS-CoV-2-reactive clonotypes from some 20 after infection to roughly 38 after vaccination was observed, but the change was not found to be significant. Only a relatively small number of convalescent patients were included in the study, and early timepoints following natural infection were not analyzed. Of the vaccine-specific clones in convalescent patients, 304 of 307, or nearly all, reacted only to SARS-CoV-2 spike and did not cross-react with common cold coronaviruses. In convalescent patients, a median about 90% of post-vaccine SARS-CoV-2-reactive clones were detected only after vaccination, and vaccine-specific priming was suggested by this finding.

This receptor chain uses TRBV12-3 or TRBV12-4 and TRBJ1-1; the best D guess is TRBD1, with 6 bases matching. The TCR sequence derives from a human donor who received a COVID-19 vaccine. The material was CD4+ T cells from blood, cultured in vitro, obtained before SARS-CoV-2 vaccination. DNA sequence: TGTGCCAGCAGTTTAGAGTCAGGGGTTCGATCTGAAGCTTTCTTT. It encodes CASSLESGVRSEAFF.